This TCR beta chain derives from a study of blood T cell repertoires in COVID-19. Study context: Spain, Italy and the United States supplied samples that represented acute and convalescent COVID-19.

The CDR3 sequence is 16 residues long. Germline V gives CDR1 SGHVS, CDR2 FQNEAQ. The V gene lost 2 bases and the J gene lost 1 base, with 14 bases spanning the gap. Each recovered donor of Cohort 3 presented with two negative PCRs, clearance, or symptom resolution. The authors' processing: The assay estimated nucleated cells by amplifying reference gene primers. Only in-frame clones appear in the TCRdb table, and some are missing; sequencing was by immunoSEQ multiplex PCR. V, J and clone size are taken as reported in that table, and D and trimming were inferred from the DNA itself. In the table there are hundreds of thousands of clones, 82% of which are singletons.

The sample taken for sequencing was PBMCs or T cells enriched from blood (not recorded which). The gene calls are TRBV7-8 and TRBJ1-1; D is perhaps TRBD1 (6 bases). The receptor comes from a woman aged 55 to 70 who had recovered from COVID-19. The CDR3 DNA reads TGTGCCAGCAGCTTAAGCGTCACAGGGACGAACACTGAAGCTTTCTTT. This sequence encodes CASSLSVTGTNTEAFF. The full variable domain, rest sourced from reference TRBV7-8 and TRBJ1-1, is GAGVSQSPRYKVAKRGQDVALRCDPISGHVSLFWYQQALGQGPEFLTYFQNEAQLDKSGLPSDRFFAERPEGSVSTLKIQRTQQEDSAVYLCASSLSVTGTNTEAFFGQGTRLTVV.